This passage covers 14 T cell receptor beta chains from one sample sequenced in a study of blood T cell repertoires in COVID-19. Only in-frame clones appear in the TCRdb table, and some are missing; sequencing was by immunoSEQ multiplex PCR. The sample has over 50,000 clones; 55% to 75% are singletons. Sequenced: peripheral blood. Every receptor here comes from a woman between 65 and 79 years old with COVID-19, enrolled during active disease.

This clone appeared a single time. The J gene is TRBJ1-4, the V gene TRBV9, with 8 nucleotides matching TRBD1. Germline V gives CDR1 SGDLS, CDR2 YYNGEE. The J segment lost 5 bases and the V segment lost 3 bases, leaving 3 bases of the junction unmatched. CDR3 length equals 14 residues. The CDR3 DNA sequence: TGTGCCAGCAGCGCCCGACAGGGGAATGAAAAACTGTTTTTT. As protein: CASSARQGNEKLFF.

This clone was picked up a small number of times. V usage is TRBV10-3 and J usage is TRBJ2-7, with TRBD2 identical over 7 bases. This CDR3 region has 16 residues. Germline V CDR1 and CDR2: ENHRY, SYGVKD. The V gene end was trimmed by 0 bases and the J gene end by 3 bases; junction bases not matched to a gene: 8. CDR3 sequence (DNA): TGTGCCATCAGTGAGTCGCGGGGGACTAACCGCTACGAGCAGTACTTC. The encoded protein is CAISESRGTNRYEQYF.

This clone has only a few counts. The chain has TRBV7-2 and TRBJ1-2, with a tentative D call TRBD1 (5 bases). This CDR3 is 17 amino acids long. Germline V CDR1 and CDR2: SGHTA, FQGNSA. V lost 8 bases to trimming and J lost 8 bases, with 30 bases between them. CDR3 DNA: TGTGCCAGCTGGGAAGGTCATGGGGCCGCTGCCTTGGGGGGCTACACCTTC. This translates into CASWEGHGAAALGGYTF. Based on the CDR3 plus reference TRBV7-2 and TRBJ1-2, the full variable domain is GAGVSQSPSNKVTEKGKDVELRCDPISGHTALYWYRQSLGQGLEFLIYFQGNSAPDKSGLPSDRFSAERTGGSVSTLTIQRTQQEDSAVYLCASWEGHGAAALGGYTFGSGTRLTVV.

The gene calls are TRBV18 and TRBJ2-3; 10 bases map to TRBD2. The CDR3 loop spans 15 amino acids. With 1 base clipped from V and 4 bases from J, the junction kept 2 bases outside the gene matches. Germline CDR1 is KGHSH and CDR2 is LQKENI. In nucleotides, the CDR3 is TGTGCCAGCTCACCACGAAGCGGGGGGGCAGATACGCAGTATTTT. Translated: CASSPRSGGADTQYF.

The chain has TRBV10-3 and TRBJ2-5; D is unresolved. V shed 3 bases and J shed 5 bases, with 7 bases lying between them. Germline CDR1 ENHRY, CDR2 SYGVKD. This CDR3 is built from 12 residues. The CDR3 here is CAISESQETQYF. CDR3 coding DNA: TGTGCCATCAGTGAATCCCAGGAGACCCAGTACTTC.

The table lists this clone with a few counts. The chain links TRBV6-5 to TRBJ1-3; maybe TRBD1 (6 bases). V was clipped by 7 bases and J by 3 bases, with 10 bases between them. The CDR3 loop spans 13 amino acids. Germline lookup yields CDR1 MNHEY and CDR2 SVGAGI. DNA for the CDR3: TGTGCCAGCACAACAGGGTTTGGAAACACCATATATTTT. It codes for CASTTGFGNTIYF.

This chain links TRBV19 with TRBJ2-1; TRBD1 might be the D (6 bases). Trimming cost V 7 bases and J 5 bases, with 18 bases left between them. CDR1 and CDR2 (germline): LNHDA, SQIVND (reference sequence). This CDR3 is 15 amino acids long. The CDR3: CASKGGVLWDNEQFF. CDR3 DNA sequence: TGTGCCAGTAAAGGGGGAGTCTTGTGGGACAATGAGCAGTTCTTC. Based on the CDR3 plus reference TRBV19 and TRBJ2-1, the full variable domain is DGGITQSPKYLFRKEGQNVTLSCEQNLNHDAMYWYRQDPGQGLRLIYYSQIVNDFQKGDIAEGYSVSREKKESFPLTVTSAQKNPTAFYLCASKGGVLWDNEQFFGPGTRLTVL.

The chain employs TRBV27 and TRBJ1-2; D is unresolved. V was shortened by 6 bases and J by 5 bases, with 10 bases between the two germline ends. This CDR3 comprises 12 residues. Germline CDR1 reads MNHEY; CDR2 reads SMNVEV (reference sequence). CDR3 protein: CASSPGGYGYTF. CDR3 nucleotide sequence: TGTGCCAGCAGCCCCGGAGGGTATGGCTACACCTTC.

V is TRBV2 and J is TRBJ2-5; 13 bases align to TRBD2. The germline V gene encodes CDR1 SNHLY and CDR2 FYNNEI. This CDR3 spans 19 amino acids. J was trimmed by 5 bases and V by 3 bases; bases with no gene match: 15. CDR3 nucleotides: TGTGCCAGCAGTGACCCCGGGGGCTGGACTAGCGGGAGTGAGGAGACCCAGTACTTC. Its protein is CASSDPGGWTSGSEETQYF.

This clone was seen a handful of times. This CDR3 reads CASSGQQREGRNEQFF. The CDR3 region has the DNA TGTGCCAGCAGCGGCCAACAGCGGGAGGGCCGCAATGAGCAGTTCTTC. This chain uses TRBV9 with TRBJ2-1; 10 bases map to TRBD2. Germline trimming cut 3 bases from V and 6 bases from J; bases unmatched to any gene: 9. Germline assignment: CDR1 SGDLS and CDR2 YYNGEE. The CDR3 sequence is 16 residues long.

The gene calls are TRBV3-1 (or the pseudogene TRBV3-2) and TRBJ1-3; D ambiguous. Germline values: CDR1 LGHDT, CDR2 YNNKEL (reference sequence). Deletions cut 3 bases from V and 3 bases from J, with 12 bases between. The CDR3 has 15 residues. The DNA for the CDR3 is TGTGCCAGCAGCCACCGAGGTGAGGGTGGAAACACCATATATTTT. This gives the protein CASSHRGEGGNTIYF.

This clone has a handful of counts. CDR3 amino acids: CAIRKIAGLAGSTDTQYF. In DNA form, the CDR3 reads TGTGCCATCAGGAAAATCGCCGGACTAGCGGGGAGCACAGATACGCAGTATTTT. The chain is built from TRBV10-3 and TRBJ2-3; 12 positions match TRBD2. V dropped 6 bases and J dropped 0; count of bases not matched to a gene: 10. The germline V gene has CDR1 ENHRY and CDR2 SYGVKD. The CDR3 has 18 amino acids.

The chain is built from TRBV5-1 and TRBJ2-7, with 8 bases identical to TRBD1. V trimming: 0 bases; J trimming: 7 bases; junction bases outside the gene matches: 12. The CDR3 loop spans 16 amino acids. Per the germline V gene, CDR1 is SGHRS and CDR2 is YFSETQ. The CDR3 nucleotides are TGCGCCAGCAGCTTGGCTCCGACAGGGGTAGGGGGGGAGCAGTACTTC. This sequence encodes CASSLAPTGVGGEQYF.

The rearrangement links TRBV7-9 to TRBJ2-1; TRBD2 is a possible D gene (5 bases). The ends were cut back, 6 bases at V and 5 bases at J, with 11 bases in the middle. The CDR3 runs 13 residues. CDR1 is SEHNR, CDR2 FQNEAQ, per germline (reference sequence). The CDR3 sequence is CASRLPRDNEQFF. The CDR3 coding sequence is TGTGCCAGCAGATTGCCGAGGGACAATGAGCAGTTCTTC.